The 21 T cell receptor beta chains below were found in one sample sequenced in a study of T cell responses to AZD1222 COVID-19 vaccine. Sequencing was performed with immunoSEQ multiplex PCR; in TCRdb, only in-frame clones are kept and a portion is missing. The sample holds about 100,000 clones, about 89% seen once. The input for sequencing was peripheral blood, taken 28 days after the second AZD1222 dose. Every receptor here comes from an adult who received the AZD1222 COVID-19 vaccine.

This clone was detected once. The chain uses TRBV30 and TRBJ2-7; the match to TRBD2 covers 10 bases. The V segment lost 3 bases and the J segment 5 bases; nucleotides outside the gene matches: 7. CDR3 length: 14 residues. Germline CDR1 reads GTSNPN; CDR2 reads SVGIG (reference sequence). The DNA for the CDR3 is TGTGCCTGGAGGGTCAGCGGGAGGGCCAACGAGCAGTACTTC. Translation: CAWRVSGRANEQYF.

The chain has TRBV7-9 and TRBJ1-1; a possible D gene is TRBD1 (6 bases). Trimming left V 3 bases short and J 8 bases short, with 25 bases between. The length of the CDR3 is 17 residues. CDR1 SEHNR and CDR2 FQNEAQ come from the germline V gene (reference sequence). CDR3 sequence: CASSFARTALDLAEAFF. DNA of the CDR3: TGTGCCAGCAGCTTCGCCAGGACAGCTCTTGACCTTGCAGAAGCTTTCTTT.

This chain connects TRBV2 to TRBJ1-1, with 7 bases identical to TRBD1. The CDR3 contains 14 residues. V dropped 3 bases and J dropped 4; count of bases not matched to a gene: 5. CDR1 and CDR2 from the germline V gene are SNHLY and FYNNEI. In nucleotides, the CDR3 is TGTGCCAGCAGTGAGTCAGGGGGGTTCACTGAAGCTTTCTTT. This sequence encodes CASSESGGFTEAFF.

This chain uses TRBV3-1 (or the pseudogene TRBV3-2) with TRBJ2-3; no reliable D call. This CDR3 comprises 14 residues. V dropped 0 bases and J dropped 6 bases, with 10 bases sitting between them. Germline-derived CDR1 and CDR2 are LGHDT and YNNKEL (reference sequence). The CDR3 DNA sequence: TGTGCCAGCAGCCAAGATCTGGCGGCGGATACGCAGTATTTT. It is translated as CASSQDLAADTQYF.

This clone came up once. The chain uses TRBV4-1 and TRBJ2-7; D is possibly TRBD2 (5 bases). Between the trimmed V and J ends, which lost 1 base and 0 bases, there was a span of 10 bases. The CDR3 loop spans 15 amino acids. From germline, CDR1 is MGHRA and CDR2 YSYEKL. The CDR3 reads CASSQVGVRSYEQYF. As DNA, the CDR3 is TGCGCCAGCAGCCAAGTGGGAGTACGCTCCTACGAGCAGTACTTC.

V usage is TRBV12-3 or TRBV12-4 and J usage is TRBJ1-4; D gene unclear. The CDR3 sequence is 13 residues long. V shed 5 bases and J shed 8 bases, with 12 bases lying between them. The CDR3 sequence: CASSRRGREKLFF. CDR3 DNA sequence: TGTGCCAGCAGTCGTCGGGGTAGGGAAAAACTGTTTTTT.

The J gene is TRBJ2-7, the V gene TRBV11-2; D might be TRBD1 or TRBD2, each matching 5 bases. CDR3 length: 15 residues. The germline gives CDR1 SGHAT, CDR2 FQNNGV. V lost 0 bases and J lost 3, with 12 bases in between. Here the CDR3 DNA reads TGTGCCAGCAGCTTAGACAGGGACCCTCTCTACGAGCAGTACTTC. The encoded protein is CASSLDRDPLYEQYF.

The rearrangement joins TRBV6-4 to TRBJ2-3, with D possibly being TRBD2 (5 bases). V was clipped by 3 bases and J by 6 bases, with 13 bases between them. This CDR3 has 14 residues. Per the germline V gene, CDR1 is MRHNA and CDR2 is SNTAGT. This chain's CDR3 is CASSEGGSGDTQYF. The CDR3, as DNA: TGTGCCAGCAGTGAAGGTGGGAGCGGCGATACGCAGTATTTT.

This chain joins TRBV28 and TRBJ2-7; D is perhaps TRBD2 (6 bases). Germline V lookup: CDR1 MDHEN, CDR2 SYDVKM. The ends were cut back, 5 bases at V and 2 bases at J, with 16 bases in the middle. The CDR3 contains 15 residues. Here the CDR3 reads CASSLSGPPTYEQYF. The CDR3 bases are TGTGCCAGCAGTCTGAGCGGGCCGCCAACCTACGAGCAGTACTTC.

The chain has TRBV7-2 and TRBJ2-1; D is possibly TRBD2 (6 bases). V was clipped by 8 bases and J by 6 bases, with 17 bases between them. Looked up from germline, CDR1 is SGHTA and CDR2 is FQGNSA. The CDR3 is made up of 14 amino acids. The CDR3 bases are TGTGCCAGCGGATCCGGGACTGCATTCAATGAGCAGTTCTTC. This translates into CASGSGTAFNEQFF.

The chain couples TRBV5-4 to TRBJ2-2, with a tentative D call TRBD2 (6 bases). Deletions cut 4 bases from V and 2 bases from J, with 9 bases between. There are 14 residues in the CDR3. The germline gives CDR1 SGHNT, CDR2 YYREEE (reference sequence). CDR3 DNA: TGTGCCAGCAGCACGGGACTTAACACCGGGGAGCTGTTTTTT. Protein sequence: CASSTGLNTGELFF.

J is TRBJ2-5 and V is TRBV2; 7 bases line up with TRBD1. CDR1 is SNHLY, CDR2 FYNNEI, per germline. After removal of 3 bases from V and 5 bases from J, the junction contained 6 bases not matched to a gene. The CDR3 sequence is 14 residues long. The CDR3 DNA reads TGTGCCAGCAGTGAGACAGGGTCCGGTGAGACCCAGTACTTC. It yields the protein CASSETGSGETQYF.

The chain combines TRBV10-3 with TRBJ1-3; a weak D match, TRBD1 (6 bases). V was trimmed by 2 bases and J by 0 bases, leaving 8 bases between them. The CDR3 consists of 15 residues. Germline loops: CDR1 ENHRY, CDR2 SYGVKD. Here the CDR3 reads CAISEGTTSGNTIYF. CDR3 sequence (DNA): TGTGCCATCAGTGAGGGGACAACCTCTGGAAACACCATATATTTT.

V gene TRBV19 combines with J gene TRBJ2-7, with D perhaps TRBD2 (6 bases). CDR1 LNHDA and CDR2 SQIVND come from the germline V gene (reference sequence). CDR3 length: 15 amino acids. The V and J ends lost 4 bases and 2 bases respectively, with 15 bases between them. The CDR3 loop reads CASSTLAATTYEQYF. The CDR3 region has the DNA TGTGCCAGTAGTACACTAGCTGCTACCACCTACGAGCAGTACTTC.

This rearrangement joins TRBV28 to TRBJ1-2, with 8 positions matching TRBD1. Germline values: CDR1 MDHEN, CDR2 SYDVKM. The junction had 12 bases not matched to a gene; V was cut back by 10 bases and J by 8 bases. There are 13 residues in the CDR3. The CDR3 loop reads CATRSRGRWGYTF. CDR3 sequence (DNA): TGTGCCACGAGAAGCAGGGGGCGATGGGGCTACACCTTC.

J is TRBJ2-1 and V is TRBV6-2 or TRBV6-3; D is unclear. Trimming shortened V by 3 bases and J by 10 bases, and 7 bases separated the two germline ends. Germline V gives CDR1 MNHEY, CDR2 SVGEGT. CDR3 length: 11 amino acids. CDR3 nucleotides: TGTGCCAGCAGTTATCTCTCCGAGCAGTTCTTC. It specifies CASSYLSEQFF.

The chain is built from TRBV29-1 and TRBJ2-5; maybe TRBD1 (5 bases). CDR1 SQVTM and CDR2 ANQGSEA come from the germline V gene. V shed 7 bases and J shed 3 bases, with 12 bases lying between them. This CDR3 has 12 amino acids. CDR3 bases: TGCAGCGGGGATGTAGGGGAAGAGACCCAGTACTTC. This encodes CSGDVGEETQYF. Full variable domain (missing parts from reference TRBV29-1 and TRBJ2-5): SAVISQKPSRDICQRGTSLTIQCQVDSQVTMMFWYRQQPGQSLTLIATANQGSEATYESGFVIDKFPISRPNLTFSTLTVSNMSPEDSSIYLCSGDVGEETQYFGPGTRLLVL.

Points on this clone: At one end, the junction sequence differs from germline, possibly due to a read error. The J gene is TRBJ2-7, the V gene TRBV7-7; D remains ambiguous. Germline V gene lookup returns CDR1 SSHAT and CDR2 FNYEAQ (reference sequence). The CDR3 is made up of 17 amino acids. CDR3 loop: CASRPTRPGFSSYEQYF. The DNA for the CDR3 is TGTGCTAGCAGACCAACCCGACCCGGGTTTTCCTCCTACGAGCAGTACTTC. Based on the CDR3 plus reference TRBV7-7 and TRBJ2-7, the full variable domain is GAGVSQSPRYKVTKRGQDVTLRCDPISSHATLYWYQQALGQGPEFLTYFNYEAQPDKSGLPSDRFSAERPEGSISTLTIQRTEQRDSAMYRCASRPTRPGFSSYEQYFGPGTRLTVT.

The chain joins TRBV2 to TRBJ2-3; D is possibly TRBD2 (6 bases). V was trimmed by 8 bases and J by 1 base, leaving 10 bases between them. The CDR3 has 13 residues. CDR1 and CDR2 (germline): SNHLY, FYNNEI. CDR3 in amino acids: CASGGEGTDTQYF. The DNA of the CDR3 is TGTGCCAGCGGCGGGGAGGGCACAGATACGCAGTATTTT.

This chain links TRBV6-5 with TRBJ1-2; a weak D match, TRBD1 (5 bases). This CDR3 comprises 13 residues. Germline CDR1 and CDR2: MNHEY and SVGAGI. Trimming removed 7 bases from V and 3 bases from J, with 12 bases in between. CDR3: CASTWDGDYGYTF. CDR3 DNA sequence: TGTGCCAGCACCTGGGACGGGGACTATGGCTACACCTTC.

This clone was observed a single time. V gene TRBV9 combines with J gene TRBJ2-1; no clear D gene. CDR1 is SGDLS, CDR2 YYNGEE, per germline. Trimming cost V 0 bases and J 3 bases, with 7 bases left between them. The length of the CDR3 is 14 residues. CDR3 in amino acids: CASSVAENYNEQFF. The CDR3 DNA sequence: TGTGCCAGCAGCGTAGCAGAAAACTACAATGAGCAGTTCTTC.